Listed below are T cell receptor beta chains from one sample, sequenced in a study of beta chain features in type 1 diabetes. Only in-frame clones appear in the TCRdb table, and some are missing; sequencing was by immunoSEQ multiplex PCR. The sample holds some 100,000 clones, around 40% seen once. Sequenced material: stem cell memory CD4+ T cells from blood. These receptors came from a woman aged 18-35 years in good health. Each CDR3 is given with its conserved first and last residue. A D gene is named only where the DNA matches it firmly. Expanded clones are given a class, and other clones once, few, many or no size at all.

clone_size j_call cdr3_length d_call v_call cdr3_nt cdr3_aa
NA TRBJ2-2 18 NA TRBV15 TGTGCCACCAGCAGAGATAGAGGGGGTTCGGTGGTCACGGGGGAGCTGTTTTTT CATSRDRGGSVVTGELFF
few TRBJ2-3 14 NA TRBV7-9 TGTGCCAGCCGAAAGGAGGGCCGGACAGATACGCAGTATTTT CASRKEGRTDTQYF
NA TRBJ2-2 15 NA TRBV30 TGTGCCTGGAGTGAGAGAACGGTATCCACCGGGGAGCTGTTTTTT CAWSERTVSTGELFF
NA TRBJ2-1 18 TRBD2 TRBV19 TGTGCCAGTAGCTCCGTGACTAGCGGGAGGAGACCCTACAATGAGCAGTTCTTC CASSSVTSGRRPYNEQFF
NA TRBJ2-1 11 NA TRBV7-3 TGTGCCAGCAGCTTACGGTATGAGCAGTTCTTC CASSLRYEQFF
few TRBJ2-7 13 NA TRBV5-1 TGCGCCAGCAGCTCGACAGGCCTCTACGAGCAGTACTTC CASSSTGLYEQYF
few TRBJ2-5 14 TRBD1 TRBV5-1 TGCGCCAGCAGTCCAGGGGGCCGGTGGGAGACCCAGTACTTC CASSPGGRWETQYF
NA TRBJ2-1 15 TRBD1 TRBV5-1 TGCGCCAGCAGCGTCCGGGACAGCGGAGCCGATGAGCAGTTCTTC CASSVRDSGADEQFF
NA TRBJ2-7 16 TRBD2 TRBV10-3 TGTGCCATCGGAAAGGGAGCGGGAGGGAGCTCCTACGAGCAGTACTTC CAIGKGAGGSSYEQYF
NA TRBJ2-7 15 TRBD2 TRBV15 TGTGCCACCAGCAGAGGTAGCGGGAGTGCGTACGAGCAGTACTTC CATSRGSGSAYEQYF
NA TRBJ2-4 17 TRBD2 TRBV5-1 TGCGCCAGCAGTTCCGGGGGACTAGCCATAGCCAAAAACATTCAGTACTTC CASSSGGLAIAKNIQYF
NA TRBJ2-2 17 TRBD2 TRBV5-4 TGTGCCAGCAGCCCGGGACTAGCGGGACGGAACACCGGGGAGCTGTTTTTT CASSPGLAGRNTGELFF
few TRBJ2-2 13 TRBD1 TRBV30 TGTGCCTGGAGTCGACAGGGGACCGGGGAGCTGTTTTTT CAWSRQGTGELFF
NA TRBJ2-1 15 NA TRBV11-2 TGTGCCAGCAGCTTAGGGCGGACAGCCTACATTGGGCAGTTCTTC CASSLGRTAYIGQFF
few TRBJ2-5 14 TRBD1 TRBV10-3 TGTGCCATCAGTGAGAGGGACAGGGCGGAGACCCAGTACTTC CAISERDRAETQYF
NA TRBJ2-7 21 TRBD2 TRBV9 TGTGCCAGCAGCGTAGGAGGACTAGCGGGAGCCTCCTTCCCTCGAATCTACGAGCAGTACTTC CASSVGGLAGASFPRIYEQYF
NA TRBJ2-1 14 TRBD2 TRBV28 TGTGCCAGCAGTCGGGGGGGTAGCGGGAGTAAGCAGTTCTTC CASSRGGSGSKQFF
few TRBJ2-1 16 NA TRBV5-4 TGTGCCAGCAGCTTGGGTGACTACAGCTCCTACAATGAGCAGTTCTTC CASSLGDYSSYNEQFF
NA TRBJ2-3 14 NA TRBV15 TGTGCCACCAGATTCAGGGTTAGCACAGATACGCAGTATTTT CATRFRVSTDTQYF
few TRBJ2-1 14 TRBD1 TRBV28 TGTGCCAGCACCCGGGGACAGTCTTTCAATGAGCAGTTCTTC CASTRGQSFNEQFF
few TRBJ2-1 14 NA TRBV28 TGTGCCAGCGGCTCCGGGGGTTCCTACAATGAGCAGTTCTTC CASGSGGSYNEQFF
NA TRBJ1-1 13 NA TRBV28 TGTGCCAGCAGTTCCCCCGAGGGTCGCTGGGCTTTCTTT CASSSPEGRWAFF
few TRBJ1-2 15 TRBD1 TRBV6-5 TGTGCCAGCAGTTACTCGGAGGGGGCGGCATATGGCTACACCTTC CASSYSEGAAYGYTF
NA TRBJ2-3 14 NA TRBV28 TGTGCCAGCGGCACCCCACGGGGCACAGATACGCAGTATTTT CASGTPRGTDTQYF
NA TRBJ2-1 17 NA TRBV7-9 TGTGCCAGCAGCTTAGGGGATCTAGCGAACTCCTACAATGAGCAGTTCTTC CASSLGDLANSYNEQFF
few TRBJ2-2 17 TRBD2 TRBV28 TGTGCCAGCAGTTTATCGGGACTAGCGGGAGAGGCCGGGGAGCTGTTTTTT CASSLSGLAGEAGELFF
NA TRBJ2-2 15 NA TRBV11-3 TGTGCCAGCAGCTATGTGGCGGGGGCTACCGGGGAGCTGTTTTTT CASSYVAGATGELFF
NA TRBJ2-1 16 TRBD2 TRBV4-2 TGTGCCAGCAGCCAAGAAAGGGGACTAGCGTACGGTGAGCAGTTCTTC CASSQERGLAYGEQFF
once TRBJ2-1 16 TRBD2 TRBV5-1 TGCGCCAGCAGCTTGGTTACGTCTAGCGGGTACAATGAGCAGTTCTTC CASSLVTSSGYNEQFF
few TRBJ1-5 14 TRBD1 TRBV6-1 TGTGCCAGCAGTGTTACAGGGGGCGGTCAGCCCCAGCATTTT CASSVTGGGQPQHF
NA TRBJ2-1 12 NA TRBV18 TGTGCCAGCTCACCACAAGAGTTTGAGCAGTTCTTC CASSPQEFEQFF
NA TRBJ2-7 14 NA TRBV7-8 TGTGCCAGCAGCTTAGTTGGGGCAGTTTACGAGCAGTACTTC CASSLVGAVYEQYF
few TRBJ1-1 13 TRBD1 TRBV12-5 TGTGCTAGTGGTTACCTATGGGACAGAAAAGCTTTCTTT CASGYLWDRKAFF
few TRBJ1-2 12 NA TRBV30 TGTGCCTGGACCCAGGCCCTCAGGGGCTACACCTTC CAWTQALRGYTF
few TRBJ1-2 16 TRBD1 TRBV7-2 TGTGCCAGCAGCCGCCGGGACAGGGAATTCGGTCATGGCTACACCTTC CASSRRDREFGHGYTF
NA TRBJ2-4 14 NA TRBV5-1 TGCGCCAGCAGCTTGGGAGAGGGCTTAAACATTCAGTACTTC CASSLGEGLNIQYF
once TRBJ1-1 14 NA TRBV7-2 TGTGCCAGCAGCTTAGCAGGGGTAGGGACTGAAGCTTTCTTT CASSLAGVGTEAFF
NA TRBJ2-1 15 TRBD2 TRBV5-4 TGTGCCAGCAGCGTTCCGGGACTAGATTTTAATGAGCAGTTCTTC CASSVPGLDFNEQFF
NA TRBJ2-7 15 NA TRBV5-1 TGCGCCAGCAGCTTGGCAGGGCCCCTCCCCTACGAGCAGTACTTC CASSLAGPLPYEQYF
NA TRBJ1-1 10 NA TRBV18 TGTGCCAGCTCAGGGGGCGTAGCTTTCTTT CASSGGVAFF
NA TRBJ1-4 13 NA TRBV6-5 TGTGCCAGCAGTTACGAGGGCGGGGAAAAACTGTTTTTT CASSYEGGEKLFF
NA TRBJ2-1 19 TRBD2 TRBV7-9 TGTGCCAGCAGCTTAAGGAACACCCAGCGGGAGGGGGATTGGGGCATGGAGTTCTTC CASSLRNTQREGDWGMEFF
once TRBJ2-5 15 NA TRBV28 TGTGCCAGCAGCCGATGGCGTGGGAGGCAAGAGACCCAGTACTTC CASSRWRGRQETQYF
NA TRBJ2-1 12 NA TRBV19 TGTGCCAGTAGTATCGGGGGAAATGAGCAGTTCTTC CASSIGGNEQFF
few TRBJ1-1 14 NA TRBV9 TGTGCCAGCAGCCGGACAGTCATGAACACTGAAGCTTTCTTT CASSRTVMNTEAFF
few TRBJ2-1 16 TRBD1 TRBV30 TGTGCCTGGCGGAGAGGCCGTGACAGGGTCTATAATGAGCAGTTCTTC CAWRRGRDRVYNEQFF
once TRBJ1-5 15 NA TRBV2 TGTGCCAGCAGTGAAGGGGGAGGAGGTAATCAGCCCCAGCATTTT CASSEGGGGNQPQHF
NA TRBJ2-7 15 TRBD2 TRBV7-8 TGTGCCAGCAGCTTATGGGCGGGAGTGAACGACGAGCAGTACTTC CASSLWAGVNDEQYF
few TRBJ2-5 13 TRBD2 TRBV29-1 TGCAGCGTTGGGCGGGAGACTGGAGAGACCCAGTACTTC CSVGRETGETQYF
few TRBJ2-5 17 TRBD2 TRBV7-8 TGTGCCAGCAGCCCGAGAAACGGACTAGGGCCCCTTGAGACCCAGTACTTC CASSPRNGLGPLETQYF